This paragraph covers one TCR beta chain sequence. Its target antigen remains unknown. Qualities for individual bases were not recorded, and no much larger clone is one base off. Using the deep immunoSEQ assay, TCR CDR3 regions were amplified from genomic DNA by multiplex PCR. For each cell subset, the extracted genomic DNA was distributed evenly across all wells of several immunoSEQ 96-well plates, and each plate served as one replicate. For unsorted PBMC, each replicate PCR was loaded with about 270 ng genomic DNA, equivalent to 25,000 to 35,000 T cell genomes. Unsorted PBMC genomic DNA was sequenced across ten immunoSEQ deep assay plates. Purified libraries were quantified with a Qubit 3.0 fluorometer, sized on a Bioanalyzer 2100, and re-quantified with the KAPA Library Quantification kit. Every immunoSEQ 96-well plate was sequenced on a dedicated single-read 150-cycle Illumina NextSeq 550 flow cell. The authors' analysis ran thus. Because only junctional sequences without quality scores were contained in the immunoSEQ output, filtering matching that applied to full-length reads could not be performed. To assign V/J genes and CDR3, sequences were annotated against IMGT germline references using PyIR, a Python wrapper for IgBLAST v1.9. Reads with weak V/J assignments (E-value above 1e-6), missing CDR3, stop codons, out-of-frame junctions, or ambiguous translated residues were removed. V3J clonotypes were defined as sequences sharing an identical inferred V gene, J gene, and CDR3 amino acid sequence. The percentage overlap between two repertoires was calculated by dividing the number of shared unique clonotypes by the size of the smaller repertoire. RTK rarefaction, the Chao1 estimator, and Recon v2.1 estimates of unobserved clonotypes were used to assess repertoire richness. Sourced from immuneACCESS, this table was stored by TCRdb with only in-frame sequences that have V and J called. A share of the clones is absent; for the studies checked, an unresolved V gene accounts for under half, and the remainder has no known explanation. For V, J and clone size, that table is used; D and trimming come from the DNA. The sample table records about half a million clones; 79% of these occur just once. Approximately 12% of the sample belongs to the ten largest clones.

This sample is drawn from a study of shared clonotypes between healthy human individuals (dated by TCRdb to about 2020). In the study overall: A few men and a couple of women, aged 18 to 49 years, made up the cohort. To estimate repertoire size and how much clonotypes are shared between individuals, the study performed deep sequencing of blood TCR repertoires from roughly five healthy adults. Libraries were prepared and TCR repertoires were sequenced by different laboratories using diverse techniques, in order to increase sequencing depth and limit assay-specific biases. Each donor's leukapheresis produced roughly between roughly 0.85 and 10 billion PBMCs.

On the study overall, not on this receptor specifically: Only blood was sampled, and tissue TCR repertoires likely differ from those in blood. Based on pairwise subsampling, the degree of clonotype sharing among donors was expected to be affected by sequencing depth. Because the study included a small number of donors, the genetic and exposure-history diversity represented was limited.

CDR1 and CDR2 (MNHNS, SASEGT) derive from the germline V gene. The CDR3 goes from the cysteine to the phenylalanine over 15 residues. Only the CDR3 DNA is retained, 45 bases long and in frame from the first base. V and J lose 10 bases and 8 bases, and a span of 21 bases separates them. The donors were healthy, HIV-negative adults with no recently reported acute infections or vaccinations. Only Caucasian adults living in Nashville, Tennessee, USA were represented among the donors. For unsorted samples, about 90 million PBMCs were counted and genomic DNA was extracted with the QIAamp DNA Blood Mini kit. After blood collection by leukapheresis, PBMCs were isolated using Ficoll-Histopaque density gradient centrifugation and then cryopreserved in the vapor phase of liquid nitrogen.

The chain employs TRBV6-1 and TRBJ1-6; the D gene identity is not certain. Sequenced sample: PBMCs. The clonotype comes from a woman aged 40-49 years in good health. Some clones in this sample may be carry-over from other donors' samples. The bases are TGTGCCACCACGCCGGGCCCCGGAGAGTATTCACCCCTCCACTTT. It specifies CATTPGPGEYSPLHF.